These 4 T cell receptor beta chains share one sample of origin, sequenced in a study of T cells in localized non-small cell lung cancer. The table came from immunoSEQ multiplex PCR; TCRdb's copy has only in-frame clones and leaves some out. The sample shows about 28,000 clones, around 93% of them seen only once. The starting material was peripheral blood, obtained before any cancer treatment. Receptors originate from a female donor older than 55 with stage I lung adenocarcinoma.

V is TRBV10-2 and J is TRBJ1-4; D is unclear. Trimming removed 0 bases at V and 7 bases at J, with 9 bases between. Germline V lookup: CDR1 WSHSY, CDR2 SAAADI. The length of the CDR3 is 14 residues. CDR3 nucleotides: TGCGCCAGCAGTGAGTCAGGTGGTGGTGAAAAACTGTTTTTT. It translates to CASSESGGGEKLFF.

The chain has TRBV5-1 and TRBJ2-3; no firm D call. Trimming cost V 0 bases and J 5 bases, with 10 bases left between them. The CDR3 loop spans 14 amino acids. Germline CDR1 and CDR2: SGHRS and YFSETQ. The CDR3 protein is CASSLAGLEDTQYF. The CDR3 DNA is TGCGCCAGCAGCTTGGCGGGTTTGGAAGATACGCAGTATTTT.

This sequence joins TRBV11-3 and TRBJ2-3; TRBD1 might be the D (5 bases). The germline gives CDR1 SGHNT, CDR2 YENEEA. The CDR3 covers 13 residues. V lost 3 bases and J 6 bases, leaving 10 bases between the germline ends. CDR3: CASSLTNRDTQYF. In DNA, the CDR3 is TGTGCCAGCAGCTTGACGAACAGGGATACGCAGTATTTT.

V gene TRBV28 combines with J gene TRBJ2-1; TRBD2 matches 10 bases. V was pared by 5 bases and J by 8 bases, with 18 bases of the junction left unmatched. This CDR3 comprises 18 residues. The V gene's germline CDR1 is MDHEN and CDR2 SYDVKM. The CDR3 coding sequence is TGTGCCAGCAGTGACTTGATTAGCGGGAGGAACCGGTGGGATGAGCAGTTCTTC. Translated, it gives CASSDLISGRNRWDEQFF.